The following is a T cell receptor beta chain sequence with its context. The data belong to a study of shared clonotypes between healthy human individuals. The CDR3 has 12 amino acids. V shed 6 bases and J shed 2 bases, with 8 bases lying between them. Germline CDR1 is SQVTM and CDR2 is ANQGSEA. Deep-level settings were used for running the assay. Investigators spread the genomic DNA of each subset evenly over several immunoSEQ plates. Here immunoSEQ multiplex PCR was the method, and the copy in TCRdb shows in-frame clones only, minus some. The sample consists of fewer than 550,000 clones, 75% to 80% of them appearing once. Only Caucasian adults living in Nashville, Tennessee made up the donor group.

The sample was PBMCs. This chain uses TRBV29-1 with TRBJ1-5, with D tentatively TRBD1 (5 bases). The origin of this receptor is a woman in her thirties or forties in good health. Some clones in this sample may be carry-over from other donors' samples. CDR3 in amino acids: CSVGDGNQPQHF. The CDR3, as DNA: TGCAGCGTGGGGGACGGCAATCAGCCCCAGCATTTT.